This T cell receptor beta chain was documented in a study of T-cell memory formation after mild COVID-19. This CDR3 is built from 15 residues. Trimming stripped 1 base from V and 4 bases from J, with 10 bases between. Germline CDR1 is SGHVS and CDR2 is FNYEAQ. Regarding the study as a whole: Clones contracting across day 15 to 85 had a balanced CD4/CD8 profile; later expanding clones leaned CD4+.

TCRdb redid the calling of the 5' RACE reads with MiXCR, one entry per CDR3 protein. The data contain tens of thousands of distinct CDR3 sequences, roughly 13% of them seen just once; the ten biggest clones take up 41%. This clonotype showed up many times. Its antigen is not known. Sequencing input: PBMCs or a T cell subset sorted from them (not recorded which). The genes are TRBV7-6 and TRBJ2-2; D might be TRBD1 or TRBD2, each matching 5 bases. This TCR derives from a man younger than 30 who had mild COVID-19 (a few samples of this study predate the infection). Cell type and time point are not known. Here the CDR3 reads CASSLVPGATGELFF. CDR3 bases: TGTGCCAGCAGCTTAGTCCCCGGGGCCACCGGGGAGCTGTTTTTT. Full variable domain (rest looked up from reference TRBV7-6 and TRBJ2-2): GAGVSQSPRYKVTKRGQDVALRCDPISGHVSLYWYRQALGQGPEFLTYFNYEAQQDKSGLPNDRFSAERPEGSISTLTIQRTEQRDSAMYRCASSLVPGATGELFFGEGSRLTVL.